Shown below are 24 T cell receptor beta chains from a single sample sequenced in a study of cytomegalovirus exposure and HLA in healthy donors. PCR primers comprised 60 Vbeta and 13 Jbeta primers. Clones were sequenced by immunoSEQ multiplex PCR, and TCRdb holds only the in-frame ones, with some missing. The data hold around 190,000 clones, with over 70% observed a single time. Sequenced sample: PBMCs. Receptors were obtained from a man aged 35 to 55 in good health and CMV-seropositive.

In DNA form, the CDR3 reads TGTGCCAGCAGCCAAGGACAGGGGGCTGGAAACACCATATATTTT. Its protein product is CASSQGQGAGNTIYF. The V and J genes are TRBV5-6 and TRBJ1-3; 10 bases are a match to TRBD1. The CDR3 runs to 15 residues. The V gene's germline CDR1 is SGHDT and CDR2 YYEEEE. V shed 4 bases, J shed 2 bases, and the junction held 3 bases outside the gene matches.

This clone was picked up many times. This chain uses TRBV5-4 with TRBJ1-2, with unresolved D. V was clipped by 4 bases and J by 4 bases, with 17 bases between them. Per the germline V gene, CDR1 is SGHNT and CDR2 is YYREEE (reference sequence). The CDR3 has 15 amino acids. The CDR3 region has the DNA TGTGCCAGCAGCCCTTACAGTGGAGCGGCCTATGGCTACACCTTC. Amino acids: CASSPYSGAAYGYTF.

The V and J genes are TRBV28 and TRBJ2-1, with unresolved D. The CDR3 loop spans 13 amino acids. V was cut by 7 bases and J by 1 base, with 8 bases left in between. Germline V gene data show CDR1 as MDHEN and CDR2 as SYDVKM. The CDR3 DNA reads TGTGCCAGCATGAGAGGATCCTACAATGAGCAGTTCTTC. It codes for CASMRGSYNEQFF.

This chain uses TRBV7-9 with TRBJ2-2; TRBD1 might be the D (5 bases). Germline CDR1 is SEHNR and CDR2 is FQNEAQ (reference sequence). CDR3 size: 15 residues. Trimming stripped 3 bases from V and 6 bases from J, with 14 bases between. The CDR3 DNA reads as TGTGCCAGCAGCTTCAAGGGGCCCGGGTCCGGGGAGCTGTTTTTT. Its protein product is CASSFKGPGSGELFF.

The J gene is TRBJ2-5, the V gene TRBV29-1; 7 bases align to TRBD1. Trimming cost V 6 bases and J 2 bases; bases outside gene matches: 6. CDR1 and CDR2 from the germline V gene are SQVTM and ANQGSEA. The CDR3 consists of 13 residues. CDR3 nucleotide sequence: TGCAGCGTGGGTAGGACAGGACAAGAGACCCAGTACTTC. This translates into CSVGRTGQETQYF.

The sample holds one count of this clone. This chain uses TRBV5-4 with TRBJ2-3, with D possibly matching TRBD2 (6 bases). Germline V gives CDR1 SGHNT, CDR2 YYREEE (reference sequence). CDR3 length: 19 amino acids. The ends were cut back, 7 bases at V and 0 bases at J, with 27 bases in the middle. DNA of the CDR3: TGTGCCAGCCCCGCCCCAGGGACTTCAACTCCCCTTAGCACAGATACGCAGTATTTT. Its translation: CASPAPGTSTPLSTDTQYF.

The chain employs TRBV7-2 and TRBJ1-1; D perhaps matches TRBD1 (5 bases). Germline V lookup: CDR1 SGHTA, CDR2 FQGNSA. Trimming cost V 1 base and J 7 bases, with 7 bases left between them. This CDR3 is 12 amino acids long. The CDR3 sequence: CASSLVGLEAFF. DNA for the CDR3: TGTGCCAGCAGCTTAGTGGGACTTGAAGCTTTCTTT.

This chain joins TRBV7-2 and TRBJ2-5; TRBD2 might be the D (6 bases). The J call is uncertain, as TRBJ2-7 better fits the DNA end. The germline CDR1 and CDR2 sequences are SGHTA and FQGNSA. The CDR3 runs 14 residues. CDR3 nucleotide sequence: TGTGCCAGCAGCTTAGGACGGGAGCCCTACGAGCAGTACTTC. Its translation: CASSLGREPYEQYF.

In DNA, the CDR3 is TGTGCCAGCAGCTCACAGACTAGGCCTGTTGCCTACAATGAGCAGTTCTTC. It is translated as CASSSQTRPVAYNEQFF. The chain combines TRBV9 with TRBJ2-1; a weak D match, TRBD2 (6 bases). The V end lost 4 bases, the J end lost 2 bases, and 19 bases lay between the germline ends. Germline V lookup: CDR1 SGDLS, CDR2 YYNGEE. The CDR3 is made up of 17 amino acids.

This CDR3 is CASSFLTSGSWNEQFF. The CDR3 DNA sequence: TGTGCCAGCAGTTTCCTGACTAGCGGGAGTTGGAATGAGCAGTTCTTC. The V call is TRBV6-5, the J call TRBJ2-1; 12 bases fit TRBD2. There are 16 residues in the CDR3. The junction had 8 bases not matched to a gene; V was cut back by 4 bases and J by 7 bases. The germline gives CDR1 MNHEY, CDR2 SVGAGI.

This clone is a singleton in its sample. CDR3 nucleotides: TGTGCCAGCAGCTCCTCTGATGCGTGGAATGAGCAGTTCTTC. Translated: CASSSSDAWNEQFF. V and J are TRBV5-4 and TRBJ2-1; D is unresolved. Trimming took off 3 bases at V and 7 bases at J, with 14 bases between the two ends. In germline, CDR1 is SGHNT, CDR2 YYREEE (reference sequence). This CDR3 comprises 14 residues.

J is TRBJ2-7 and V is TRBV11-2; the match to TRBD1 covers 7 bases. The CDR3 totals 14 residues. Germline V gene lookup returns CDR1 SGHAT and CDR2 FQNNGV. V lost 5 bases to trimming and J lost 6 bases; unmatched junction nucleotides: 10. The CDR3 nucleotides are TGTGCCAGCAGCCAGACAGGGTCAAGGGCCGAGCAGTACTTC. Protein sequence: CASSQTGSRAEQYF.

The chain links TRBV19 to TRBJ2-7; TRBD2 matches 7 bases. V dropped 2 bases and J dropped 4; count of bases not matched to a gene: 11. Germline values: CDR1 LNHDA, CDR2 SQIVND (reference sequence). The length of the CDR3 is 16 residues. CDR3 nucleotide sequence: TGTGCCAGTAGTATATGGGGGGGGACCGCTGATTACGAGCAGTACTTC. This codes for CASSIWGGTADYEQYF. The whole variable domain, remainder taken from reference TRBV19 and TRBJ2-7, is DGGITQSPKYLFRKEGQNVTLSCEQNLNHDAMYWYRQDPGQGLRLIYYSQIVNDFQKGDIAEGYSVSREKKESFPLTVTSAQKNPTAFYLCASSIWGGTADYEQYFGPGTRLTVT.

This clone was observed a handful of times. The chain joins TRBV5-1 to TRBJ1-2; 12 bases map to TRBD1. The junction had 7 bases not matched to a gene; V was cut back by 5 bases and J by 5 bases. Germline V lookup: CDR1 SGHRS, CDR2 YFSETQ. The CDR3 contains 15 residues. The CDR3 region has the DNA TGCGCCAGCAGAGAGGGGACAGGGGGCATGTATGGCTACACCTTC. Translating gives CASREGTGGMYGYTF. Complete variable domain (other parts from reference TRBV5-1 and TRBJ1-2): KAGVTQTPRYLIKTRGQQVTLSCSPISGHRSVSWYQQTPGQGLQFLFEYFSETQRNKGNFPGRFSGRQFSNSRSEMNVSTLELGDSALYLCASREGTGGMYGYTFGSGTRLTVV.

The J gene is TRBJ2-3, the V gene TRBV9; maybe TRBD2 (6 bases). The V end lost 0 bases, the J end lost 5 bases, and 19 bases lay between the germline ends. Germline-derived CDR1 and CDR2 are SGDLS and YYNGEE. There are 17 residues in the CDR3. CDR3 loop: CASSVDSLGGMLDTQYF. In DNA form, the CDR3 reads TGTGCCAGCAGCGTAGATTCCCTCGGCGGGATGCTAGATACGCAGTATTTT.

The chain is built from TRBV2 and TRBJ2-5; 11 positions match TRBD2. The trim removed 5 bases at V and 4 bases at J, leaving 3 bases unmatched. Germline CDR1 reads SNHLY; CDR2 reads FYNNEI. This CDR3 spans 14 amino acids. In nucleotides, the CDR3 is TGTGCCAGCAGTTACGGGACTAGCGGAGAGACCCAGTACTTC. Translating gives CASSYGTSGETQYF.

This clone was recorded only once. The chain employs TRBV20-1 and TRBJ2-1; weak D call: TRBD2 (5 bases). Germline V gives CDR1 DFQATT, CDR2 SNEGSKA (reference sequence). This CDR3 region has 10 residues. V was trimmed by 6 bases and J by 10 bases, leaving 10 bases between them. CDR3 amino acids: CSALLGEQFF. The CDR3 DNA sequence: TGCAGTGCATTACTAGGAGAGCAGTTCTTC.

V is TRBV6-6 and J is TRBJ1-4, with D maybe TRBD1 (6 bases). V lost 5 bases, J lost 8 bases, and 9 bases lay in between. The germline gives CDR1 MNHNY, CDR2 SVGAGI (reference sequence). This CDR3 contains 12 residues. This CDR3 is CASSPGTEKLFF. The CDR3 DNA reads TGTGCCAGCAGTCCTGGGACAGAAAAACTGTTTTTT.

In DNA form, the CDR3 reads TGTGCCAGCGATAGACAGGGCAGCAATCAGCCCCAGCATTTT. Amino acid sequence: CASDRQGSNQPQHF. The chain carries TRBV19 and TRBJ1-5; TRBD1 agrees at 7 bases. CDR3 length: 14 residues. Losses at the gene ends were 9 bases for V and 1 base for J; bases not matched to a gene: 6. Per germline, CDR1 LNHDA and CDR2 SQIVND (reference sequence).

This sequence joins TRBV28 and TRBJ2-7, with 7 bases that match TRBD1. The CDR3 contains 15 residues. The V gene's germline CDR1 is MDHEN and CDR2 SYDVKM. After removal of 6 bases from V and 2 bases from J, the junction contained 10 bases not matched to a gene. The CDR3: CASRDRVGAPYEQYF. CDR3 nucleotides: TGTGCCAGCAGAGACAGGGTAGGGGCCCCCTACGAGCAGTACTTC.

The rearrangement joins TRBV5-1 to TRBJ1-1, with 7 bases matching TRBD1. V lost 4 bases and J lost 7; bases outside the gene matches: 7. The CDR3 totals 13 residues. Germline loops: CDR1 SGHRS, CDR2 YFSETQ. CDR3 nucleotide sequence: TGCGCCAGCAGCGAATATGGACAGGATGAAGCTTTCTTT. Its protein is CASSEYGQDEAFF.

V is TRBV5-1 and J is TRBJ2-7, with TRBD2 matching 7 bases. The junction had 10 bases not matched to a gene; V was cut back by 7 bases and J by 3 bases. There are 14 residues in the CDR3. CDR1 SGHRS and CDR2 YFSETQ come from the germline V gene. DNA for the CDR3: TGCGCCAGCGGGACCGCTAGCGGAGACTACGAGCAGTACTTC. Translated: CASGTASGDYEQYF.

The chain carries TRBV10-3 and TRBJ1-2; 9 nucleotides align to TRBD1. The CDR3 loop spans 17 amino acids. J lost 3 bases, V lost 9 bases, and 17 bases had no gene match. The germline CDR1 and CDR2 sequences are ENHRY and SYGVKD. CDR3 coding DNA: TGTGCCATTCAGGAAAACAGGGGGCGCGGGTTTCACTATGGCTACACCTTC. Encoded protein: CAIQENRGRGFHYGYTF.

V gene TRBV30 combines with J gene TRBJ2-1; TRBD2 agrees at 9 bases. The CDR3 loop spans 15 amino acids. The ends lost 0 bases at V and 8 bases at J; junction bases unmatched: 8. CDR1 and CDR2 (germline): GTSNPN, SVGIG (reference sequence). The CDR3: CAWSVGAGGSDEQFF. The CDR3 bases are TGTGCCTGGAGTGTAGGAGCGGGAGGTAGCGATGAGCAGTTCTTC.